The clone carrying this T cell receptor beta chain occurred a few times. From RNA transcripts, TCR beta CDR3 regions were amplified. First-round RT-PCR with HTBI primers amplified the TCR CDR3 region. TCRdb re-called the multiplex PCR reads through MiXCR, storing one row per CDR3 protein. Of roughly 740,000 distinct CDR3 sequences listed, 16% were seen once; the top ten hold approximately 8.4%. J lost 2 bases, V lost 2 bases, and 12 bases had no gene match. CDR3 size: 17 residues. The data derive from a study of T cells in Graves' hyperthyroidism and ophthalmopathy. The V call is TRBV12-3 or TRBV12-4, the J call TRBJ2-7; TRBD1 agrees at 7 bases. The source material was blood. The receptor was derived from a young man with Graves' hyperthyroidism. The CDR3 is CASSLLGLGTDTYEQYF. The CDR3 nucleotides read TGTGCCAGCAGTTTATTGGGCTTGGGGACAGACACCTACGAGCAGTACTTC.